This T cell receptor beta chain was sequenced in a study of PD-L1 blockade in urothelial cancer. Study context: T cell content in blood samples showed a median of about 140,000. Study conclusions and caveats: Patients with durable benefit had greater blood expansion of tumor-associated TCR clones 3 weeks into treatment.

Time point reported: peripheral blood 6 weeks after treatment start. On this clone: Its antigen is unknown.

Germline V CDR1 and CDR2: SGDLS, YYNGEE. V was shortened by 0 bases and J by 1 base, with 10 bases between the two germline ends. The CDR3 is 15 amino acids. Only in-frame clones appear in the TCRdb table, and some are missing; sequencing was by immunoSEQ multiplex PCR. The sample lists 120,000 or so clones, 86% occurring once. The clonotype originates from a man aged 50 to 60 with urothelial cancer. The sequencing used PBMCs, collected around atezolizumab (anti-PD-L1) treatment. The chain combines TRBV9 with TRBJ1-1, with a tentative D call TRBD1 (5 bases). CDR3 in amino acids: CASSVEPTENTEAFF. The CDR3 DNA is TGTGCCAGCAGCGTAGAGCCGACAGAGAACACTGAAGCTTTCTTT.